This T cell receptor beta chain was documented in a study of response to subunit inactivated influenza vaccine. Germline V lookup: CDR1 SGHVS, CDR2 FQNEAQ. The V and J ends lost 5 bases and 4 bases, in that order; junction bases with no gene match: 10. CDR3 size: 15 residues. Findings and limits, study-wide: Few new T cells, the authors suggested, are recruited by each seasonal influenza vaccination.

This clonotype showed up many times. Its antigen is unknown. TCRdb reprocessed the RT-PCR reads with MiXCR, giving one entry per CDR3 protein. The profile shows under 750,000 distinct CDR3 sequences, roughly 10% of them singletons. The receptor comes from a man aged 45 to 65 who received an inactivated influenza vaccine. This specimen was PBMCs from blood, taken on the day of vaccination. The rearrangement uses TRBV7-8 and TRBJ1-1; TRBD1 matches 7 bases. The CDR3 spells CASSRVYSGGTEAFF. The CDR3 bases are TGTGCCAGCAGCCGCGTCTATTCAGGGGGCACTGAAGCTTTCTTT.